A single TCR beta chain is shown here with its context. The antigen remains unidentified. This sample is part of a study of T cells expressing NK-cell markers. Study-wide points: In a group of several donors, dominant NKG2C+ clonotypes represented roughly 1.0-7.5% of CD8+ T cells. Nothing established the HCMV specificity of expanded NKG2C+ T cell clones.

From the 5' RACE reads, TCRdb lists one entry per CDR3 protein and no DNA. Found here are 500,000 to 600,000 distinct CDR3 sequences; the top ten clones hold approximately 3.5%. Germline V CDR1 and CDR2: SQVTM, ANQGSEA. The CDR3 consists of 11 residues. Input material: blood T cells: a sorted CD56 or NKG2C T cell subset, CD4+ or CD8+ T cells, or bulk PBMC T cells (not recorded which). The rearrangement links TRBV29-1 to TRBJ1-2. The receptor was isolated from a man between 18 and 35 years old in good health. The CDR3: CSAETRRGYTF.